This TCR beta chain was observed in a study of cytomegalovirus exposure and HLA in healthy donors. In the study overall: A previous analysis identified approximately 110 million unique TCR beta sequences derived from 180 million or so T cells. Assignment to the Caucasian-associated ancestry cluster applied to over 70% of the approximately 400 genotyped donors. Findings and limits, study-wide: HLA-A and HLA-B allele assignments for most subjects were reportedly predicted accurately using TCR beta sequences. Analyses of presence and absence presupposed an approximately uniform sequencing depth across donors.

PCR used 60 Vbeta primers and 13 Jbeta primers. Libraries were prepared by immunoSEQ multiplex PCR; TCRdb keeps only in-frame clonotypes and omits some of them. The sample shows about 150,000 clones, 8.9% of them seen only once. About this clone itself: Its antigen is as yet unknown.

Sequenced input: PBMCs. The clonotype comes from a woman between 40 and 50 years old in good health and CMV-seropositive.

The CDR3 nucleotides are TGTGCCAGCAGCCGGGGACAGGGGGTTGTCTACAATGAGCAGTTCTTC. Its protein product is CASSRGQGVVYNEQFF. J is TRBJ2-1 and V is TRBV5-6; 11 bases agree with TRBD1. Germline CDR1 SGHDT, CDR2 YYEEEE. This CDR3 is built from 16 residues. J was trimmed by 3 bases and V by 4 bases; bases with no gene match: 6.